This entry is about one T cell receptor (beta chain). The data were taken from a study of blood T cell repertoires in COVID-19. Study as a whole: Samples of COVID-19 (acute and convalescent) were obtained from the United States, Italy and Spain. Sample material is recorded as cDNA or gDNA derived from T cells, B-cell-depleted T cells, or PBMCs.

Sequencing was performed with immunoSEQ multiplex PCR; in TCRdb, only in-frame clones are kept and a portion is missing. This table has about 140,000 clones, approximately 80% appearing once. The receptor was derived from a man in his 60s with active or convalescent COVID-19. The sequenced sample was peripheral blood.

The CDR3 DNA reads TGTGCCAGTAGCGACAGGGACAGGGGGTTAGGATACACTGAAGCTTTCTTT. Encoded protein: CASSDRDRGLGYTEAFF. The gene calls are TRBV19 and TRBJ1-1, with TRBD1 identical over 11 bases. The V segment lost 6 bases and the J segment 3 bases; nucleotides outside the gene matches: 12. This CDR3 has 17 amino acids. Germline CDR1 is LNHDA and CDR2 is SQIVND (reference sequence).